Below are 25 T cell receptor beta chains sequenced from a single sample in a study of T cells in Graves' hyperthyroidism and ophthalmopathy. Amplified regions were TCR beta CDR3 sequences from RNA transcripts. Using the HTBI primer set, a first-round RT-PCR was run on the TCR CDR3. TCRdb re-called the multiplex PCR reads through MiXCR, storing one row per CDR3 protein. The profile shows around 700,000 distinct CDR3 sequences, under 20% of them singletons. The specimen sequenced was blood. The receptor set was obtained from a woman aged 50 to 60 with Graves' hyperthyroidism that later progressed to Graves' ophthalmopathy.

Many counts were recorded for this clonotype. The chain recombines TRBV15 with TRBJ2-1; 12 nucleotides match TRBD2. The CDR3 length is 14 residues. Germline V gene data show CDR1 as LNHNV and CDR2 as YYDKDF (reference sequence). V lost 7 bases, J lost 4 bases, and 2 bases stayed unmatched. For the CDR3, the DNA is TGTGCCACCACGGGGACTAGCGGGTACAATGAGCAGTTCTTC. Translation: CATTGTSGYNEQFF.

The CDR3 DNA reads TGCGCCAGCAGCTTGAACGGACTAGCGTCCACCGGGGAGCTGTTTTTT. It yields the protein CASSLNGLASTGELFF. The J gene is TRBJ2-2, the V gene TRBV5-1, with 9 positions matching TRBD2. V shed 1 base and J 4 bases; nucleotides not matched to a gene: 5. The CDR3 is made up of 16 amino acids. Germline V gene sequence: CDR1 SGHRS, CDR2 YFSETQ.

For this clonotype: The junction shows a germline mismatch at one end, possibly a read error. The chain employs TRBV7-2 and TRBJ1-5; TRBD1 matches 7 bases. The CDR3 has 15 residues. Germline CDR1 and CDR2: SGHTA and FQGNSA. The DNA for the CDR3 is TGTGCCGGCAGTCCTGCCCGGGACAGATATCAGCCCCAGCATTTT. Protein sequence: CAGSPARDRYQPQHF.

The sample holds a few counts of this clonotype. The J gene is TRBJ2-3, the V gene TRBV19; D tentatively reads TRBD1 or TRBD2 (5 bases each). Trimming cost V 3 bases and J 0 bases, with 10 bases left between them. This CDR3 is built from 15 residues. Germline values: CDR1 LNHDA, CDR2 SQIVND (reference sequence). CDR3 nucleotide sequence: TGTGCCAGTAGTATCCGGGACCCGAGCACAGATACGCAGTATTTT. This sequence encodes CASSIRDPSTDTQYF.

This rearrangement joins TRBV9 to TRBJ1-4; D is ambiguous. Trimming cost V 3 bases and J 5 bases, with 11 bases left between them. Germline V gene sequence: CDR1 SGDLS, CDR2 YYNGEE. The CDR3 length is 14 residues. The CDR3 loop is CASSEGGMNEKLFF. The DNA for the CDR3 is TGTGCCAGCAGCGAAGGCGGGATGAATGAAAAACTGTTTTTT.

The chain links TRBV4-1 to TRBJ1-2; the D gene is possibly TRBD1 (6 bases). CDR1 and CDR2 (germline): MGHRA, YSYEKL. Trimming pared 1 base from V and 6 bases from J, leaving 15 bases between. CDR3 length: 15 residues. The CDR3: CASSQVPGEFNGYTF. CDR3 nucleotides: TGCGCCAGCAGCCAAGTCCCAGGGGAGTTTAATGGCTACACCTTC.

The chain carries TRBV10-3 and TRBJ2-3, with 9 bases lining up with TRBD2. This CDR3 has 16 residues. The V and J ends lost 4 bases and 5 bases, in that order; junction bases with no gene match: 10. Germline values: CDR1 ENHRY, CDR2 SYGVKD. The CDR3 DNA sequence: TGTGCCATCAGTGCCGAGGGGCTAGCGGGGCAAGATACGCAGTATTTT. Protein product: CAISAEGLAGQDTQYF.

This clonotype has more than one count but fewer than ten. The rearrangement joins TRBV6-1 to TRBJ1-5; no reliable D call. V lost 4 bases and J 7 bases, leaving 8 bases between the germline ends. Germline CDR1 MNHNS, CDR2 SASEGT. This CDR3 comprises 12 residues. The CDR3 is CASSVPEQPQHF. The CDR3 nucleotides are TGTGCCAGCAGTGTCCCGGAACAGCCCCAGCATTTT.

The sample holds a few counts of this clonotype. The chain joins TRBV5-1 to TRBJ1-2, with 7 bases lining up with TRBD1. Trimming took 3 bases from V and 7 from J; bases not matched to a gene: 9. There are 14 residues in the CDR3. The germline gives CDR1 SGHRS, CDR2 YFSETQ. The CDR3 region is CASSSTQGEGGYTF. Written as DNA, the CDR3 is TGCGCCAGCAGCTCCACGCAGGGGGAGGGTGGCTACACCTTC.

At least ten counts were recorded for this clonotype. This chain connects TRBV12-3 or TRBV12-4 to TRBJ1-1; 8 bases match TRBD1. This CDR3 spans 15 amino acids. The J segment lost 0 bases and the V segment lost 7 bases, leaving 7 bases of the junction unmatched. DNA of the CDR3: TGTGCCAGCAATCTCGGGACAGGCCTGAACACTGAAGCTTTCTTT. Translated, it gives CASNLGTGLNTEAFF.

This clonotype has only a few counts. This rearrangement joins TRBV7-2 to TRBJ2-5; 7 nucleotides line up with TRBD2. V gave up 4 bases and J gave up 4 bases; unmatched junction bases: 12. The CDR3 runs to 16 residues. Germline CDR1 and CDR2: SGHTA and FQGNSA. The CDR3 bases are TGTGCCAGCAGCTCAAGGACTAGATTGGGATCAGAGACCCAGTACTTC. Translated: CASSSRTRLGSETQYF.

The chain is built from TRBV25-1 and TRBJ1-2; D perhaps matches TRBD1 (5 bases). CDR3 length equals 14 residues. The germline V gene encodes CDR1 MGHDK and CDR2 SYGVNS. Deletions cut 5 bases from V and 4 bases from J, with 14 bases between. CDR3 DNA sequence: TGTGCCAGCAGTTCCCGGATGGGGCCCTATGGCTACACCTTC. Translated, it gives CASSSRMGPYGYTF.

This clonotype has just a few counts. The rearrangement uses TRBV6-1 and TRBJ1-5; 10 bases are a match to TRBD1. The CDR3 runs to 15 residues. CDR1 and CDR2 (germline): MNHNS, SASEGT. The V segment lost 6 bases and the J segment 7 bases; nucleotides outside the gene matches: 9. The CDR3 sequence is CASSLRDRGGQPQHF. The DNA of the CDR3 is TGTGCCAGCAGCCTCCGGGACAGGGGTGGACAGCCCCAGCATTTT.

This clonotype was counted a few times. The chain combines TRBV4-1 with TRBJ2-7, with D uncertain. This CDR3 contains 16 residues. Germline CDR1 reads MGHRA; CDR2 reads YSYEKL. V lost 1 base and J 3 bases, leaving 16 bases between the germline ends. The CDR3 DNA reads TGCGCCAGCAGCCAAGCCCTGGCACAGTTAAACTACGAGCAGTACTTC. Translated: CASSQALAQLNYEQYF.

The chain combines TRBV20-1 with TRBJ1-2; maybe TRBD1 (6 bases). Trimming stripped 0 bases from V and 1 base from J, with 12 bases between. In germline, CDR1 is DFQATT, CDR2 SNEGSKA (reference sequence). This CDR3 has 15 amino acids. CDR3 coding DNA: TGCAGTGCTAGAGAGCAGGACAGTTTTAACTATGGCTACACCTTC. Its translation: CSAREQDSFNYGYTF.

This clonotype occurred many times. The chain recombines TRBV3-1 with TRBJ1-2, with D possibly being TRBD1 (5 bases). The CDR3 extends over 13 amino acids. V lost 7 bases and J lost 1, with 10 bases in between. CDR1 is LGHDT and CDR2 is YNNKEL in the germline V gene (reference sequence). CDR3 residues: CASNPGFNYGYTF. The DNA for the CDR3 is TGTGCCAGCAACCCAGGGTTTAACTATGGCTACACCTTC.

This clonotype was seen a few times. The chain carries TRBV24-1 and TRBJ2-3; 12 bases align to TRBD2. The ends lost 4 bases at V and 1 base at J; junction bases unmatched: 2. The length of the CDR3 is 16 residues. Per the germline V gene, CDR1 is KGHDR and CDR2 is SFDVKD. CDR3 in DNA: TGTGCCACCAGTGAGACTAGCGGGGGTGGCACAGATACGCAGTATTTT. It codes for CATSETSGGGTDTQYF.

This clonotype came up many times. J is TRBJ2-1 and V is TRBV20-1; D uncertain. The V end was cut by 0 bases, the J end by 0 bases, with 6 bases between. This CDR3 contains 14 residues. Per germline, CDR1 DFQATT and CDR2 SNEGSKA (reference sequence). The CDR3 DNA reads TGCAGTGCTAGAGATGAAAGCTCCTACAATGAGCAGTTCTTC. Protein sequence: CSARDESSYNEQFF.

This clonotype was detected once. A much larger clonotype is one base distant, so this may be a read error. V is TRBV20-1 and J is TRBJ1-2; 7 bases agree with TRBD1. This CDR3 contains 15 residues. Germline V gives CDR1 DFQATT, CDR2 SNEGSKA (reference sequence). CDR3 region: CSASPTGERIYGCTF. Here the CDR3 DNA reads TGCAGTGCTAGTCCCACAGGGGAAAGGATATATGGCTGCACCTTC.

This clonotype was recorded a few times. The chain is built from TRBV6-1 and TRBJ2-5; 10 nucleotides match TRBD2. CDR1 is MNHNS and CDR2 is SASEGT in the germline V gene. The trim removed 6 bases at V and 4 bases at J, leaving 8 bases unmatched. The CDR3 spans 15 residues. In nucleotides, the CDR3 is TGTGCCAGCAGAATGCCGGGACTAGCGCCAGAGACCCAGTACTTC. This sequence encodes CASRMPGLAPETQYF.

This clonotype was seen a handful of times. This sequence joins TRBV3-1 and TRBJ2-5, with a weak D call TRBD2 (5 bases). CDR1 and CDR2 from the germline V gene are LGHDT and YNNKEL (reference sequence). This CDR3 has 14 amino acids. Between the trimmed V and J ends, which lost 1 base and 4 bases, there was a span of 10 bases. The CDR3 coding sequence is TGTGCCAGCAGCCAAGTGTCTAGCCGAGAGACCCAGTACTTC. Translated: CASSQVSSRETQYF.

The rearrangement joins TRBV5-6 to TRBJ1-3, with D maybe TRBD1 (5 bases). Trimming stripped 0 bases from V and 3 bases from J, with 13 bases between. Germline V lookup: CDR1 SGHDT, CDR2 YYEEEE. The CDR3 is 16 amino acids. CDR3 sequence: CASSLAGGGSGNTIYF. CDR3 sequence (DNA): TGTGCCAGCAGCTTGGCCGGCGGGGGTAGTGGAAACACCATATATTTT.

The chain joins TRBV30 to TRBJ1-5; TRBD1 matches at 8 bases. V dropped 4 bases and J dropped 5; count of bases not matched to a gene: 4. The germline V gene encodes CDR1 GTSNPN and CDR2 SVGIG (reference sequence). The CDR3 has 13 amino acids. The CDR3 protein is CAWTLDRDQPQHF. The DNA of the CDR3 is TGTGCCTGGACCCTGGACAGGGATCAGCCCCAGCATTTT.

The V and J genes are TRBV28 and TRBJ2-7; TRBD1 agrees at 8 bases. Germline trimming cut 7 bases from V and 0 bases from J; bases unmatched to any gene: 11. The CDR3 has 16 amino acids. From germline, CDR1 is MDHEN and CDR2 SYDVKM. CDR3 DNA: TGTGCCAGCACTAACCGTCAGGGGGCCCTCTCCTACGAGCAGTACTTC. This codes for CASTNRQGALSYEQYF.

This clonotype showed up many times. This chain joins TRBV7-3 and TRBJ2-1; 9 positions agree with TRBD2. The germline CDR1 and CDR2 sequences are SGHTA and FQGTGA. CDR3 length: 17 residues. With V trimmed by 5 bases and J by 4 bases, 12 bases remained unmatched. Here the CDR3 reads CASSLTGGAGGYNEQFF. CDR3 nucleotides: TGTGCCAGCAGCCTTACGGGGGGAGCGGGGGGTTACAATGAGCAGTTCTTC.